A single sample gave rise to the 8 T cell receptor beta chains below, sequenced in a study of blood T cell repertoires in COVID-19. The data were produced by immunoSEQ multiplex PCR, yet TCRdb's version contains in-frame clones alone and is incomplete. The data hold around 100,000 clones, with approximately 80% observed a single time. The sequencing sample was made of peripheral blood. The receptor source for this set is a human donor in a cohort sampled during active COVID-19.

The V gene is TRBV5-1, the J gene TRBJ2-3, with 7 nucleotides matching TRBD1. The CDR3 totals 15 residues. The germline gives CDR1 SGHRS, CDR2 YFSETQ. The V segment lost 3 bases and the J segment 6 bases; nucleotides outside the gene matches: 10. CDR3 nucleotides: TGCGCCAGCAGCTCCACACCCGACAGGGTGGATACGCAGTATTTT. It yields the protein CASSSTPDRVDTQYF.

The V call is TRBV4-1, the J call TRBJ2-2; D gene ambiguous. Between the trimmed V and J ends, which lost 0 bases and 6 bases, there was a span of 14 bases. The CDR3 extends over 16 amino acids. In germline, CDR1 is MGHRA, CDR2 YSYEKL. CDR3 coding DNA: TGCGCCAGCAGCCAAGACGGCTACCGGAGCGCCGGGGAGCTGTTTTTT. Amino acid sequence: CASSQDGYRSAGELFF.

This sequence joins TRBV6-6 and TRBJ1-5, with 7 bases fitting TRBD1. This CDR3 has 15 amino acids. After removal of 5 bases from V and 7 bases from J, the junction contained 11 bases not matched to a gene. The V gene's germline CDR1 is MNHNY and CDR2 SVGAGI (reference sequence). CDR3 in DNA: TGTGCCAGCAGTCAGCAAGGAGGGGGCGGGCAGCCCCAGCATTTT. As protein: CASSQQGGGGQPQHF.

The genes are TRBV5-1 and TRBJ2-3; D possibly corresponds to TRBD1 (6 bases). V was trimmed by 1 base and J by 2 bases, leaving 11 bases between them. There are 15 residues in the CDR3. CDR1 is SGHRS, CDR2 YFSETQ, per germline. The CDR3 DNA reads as TGCGCCAGCAGCTTGCCTGGACAGCCCACAGATACGCAGTATTTT. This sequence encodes CASSLPGQPTDTQYF. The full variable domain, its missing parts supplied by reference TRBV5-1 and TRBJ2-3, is KAGVTQTPRYLIKTRGQQVTLSCSPISGHRSVSWYQQTPGQGLQFLFEYFSETQRNKGNFPGRFSGRQFSNSRSEMNVSTLELGDSALYLCASSLPGQPTDTQYFGPGTRLTVL.

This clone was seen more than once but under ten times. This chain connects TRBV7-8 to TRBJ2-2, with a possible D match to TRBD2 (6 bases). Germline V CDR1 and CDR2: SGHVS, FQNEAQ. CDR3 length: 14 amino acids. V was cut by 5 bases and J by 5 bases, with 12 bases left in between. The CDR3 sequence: CASSQKRATGELFF. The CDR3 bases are TGTGCCAGCAGCCAAAAGCGGGCGACCGGGGAGCTGTTTTTT.

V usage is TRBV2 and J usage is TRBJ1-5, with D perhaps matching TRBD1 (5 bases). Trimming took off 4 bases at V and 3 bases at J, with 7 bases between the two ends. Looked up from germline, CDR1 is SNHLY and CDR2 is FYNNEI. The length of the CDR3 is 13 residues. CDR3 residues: CASSGQYNQPQHF. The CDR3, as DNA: TGTGCCAGCAGTGGACAGTACAATCAGCCCCAGCATTTT.

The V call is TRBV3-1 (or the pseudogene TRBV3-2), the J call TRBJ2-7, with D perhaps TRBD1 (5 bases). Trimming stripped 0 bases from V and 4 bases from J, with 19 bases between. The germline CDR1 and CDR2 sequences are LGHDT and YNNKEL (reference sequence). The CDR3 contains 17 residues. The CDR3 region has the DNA TGTGCCAGCAGCCAAGACCTTCCATTACAGGCGTTGTACGAGCAGTACTTC. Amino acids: CASSQDLPLQALYEQYF.

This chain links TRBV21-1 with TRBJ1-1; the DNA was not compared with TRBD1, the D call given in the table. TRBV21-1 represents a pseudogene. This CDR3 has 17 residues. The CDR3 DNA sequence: TGTGCCAGCAGCAAAGCTGGACCGGGACAGGGGAACACTGAAGCTTTCTTT. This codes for CASSKAGPGQGNTEAFF.